This section outlines one T cell receptor (beta chain) sequence together with its context. Its antigen is still unknown. The entry originates in a study of T cell responses to AZD1222 COVID-19 vaccine. Regarding the study as a whole: In a largely white British group with more females than males, clonal diversity was possibly underestimated. Repertoires were obtained only post-peak T cell response. Once two AZD1222 doses were given, Spike-specific TCR breadth and depth went up.

The CDR3 runs to 14 residues. The V gene lost 8 bases and the J gene lost 0 bases, with 12 bases spanning the gap. CDR1 MDHEN and CDR2 SYDVKM come from the germline V gene. Libraries were prepared by immunoSEQ multiplex PCR; TCRdb keeps only in-frame clonotypes and omits some of them. The sample includes about 110,000 clones, approximately 90% of them seen just once. The origin of this receptor is an adult in good health. Sample: peripheral blood, taken on day 0 of AZD1222 vaccination. The chain is built from TRBV28 and TRBJ2-3; D is uncertain. The CDR3 reads CASHEQFSTDTQYF. CDR3 nucleotides: TGTGCCAGCCACGAGCAATTTAGCACAGATACGCAGTATTTT.